This TCR beta chain was recovered during a study of shared clonotypes between healthy human individuals. Overall study results and limits: Naive subsets tended to show greater estimated richness than memory subsets. Approximately 5.4% of naive CD4 clonotypes were common to a few donors.

For this clone: What it recognizes is unknown.

Deep-level running was used for the assay. Profiling relied on immunoSEQ multiplex PCR, and the TCRdb table lists in-frame clones only, not all of them. In the table there are roughly 330,000 clones, around 67% of which are singletons. V lost 1 base and J 0 bases, leaving 10 bases between the germline ends. The germline CDR1 and CDR2 sequences are MNHNS and SASEGT. The CDR3 is made up of 15 amino acids. Source material: memory CD4+ T cells sorted from blood. The subset denotes: CD45RA-negative fraction. This TCR came from a man aged 25-45 years in good health. The chain is built from TRBV6-1 and TRBJ2-7; maybe TRBD2 (6 bases). For the CDR3, the DNA is TGTGCCAGCAGTGAAGGTCCCGGGAGCTCCTACGAGCAGTACTTC. It translates to CASSEGPGSSYEQYF.